Following are 29 T cell receptor beta chains from one sample sequenced in a study of blood T cell repertoires in COVID-19. Clones were sequenced by immunoSEQ multiplex PCR, and TCRdb holds only the in-frame ones, with some missing. This repertoire shows 230,000 or so clones, about 90% found once; its top ten account for about 14%. Sequencing used PBMCs or T cells enriched from blood (not recorded which). The receptors come from a woman in her forties or fifties with acute COVID-19.

The chain joins TRBV7-2 to TRBJ2-7; 7 bases match TRBD2. This CDR3 has 15 residues. Unmatched junction bases numbered 11, after V lost 7 bases and J lost 2 bases. Germline assignment: CDR1 SGHTA and CDR2 FQGNSA. The CDR3 nucleotides are TGTGCCAGCACCCCCCTGGACCTAGCGGCCTACGAGCAGTACTTC. This gives the protein CASTPLDLAAYEQYF.

The CDR3 protein is CAWSLGGAGPQPQHF. The CDR3 coding sequence is TGTGCCTGGAGCCTAGGGGGCGCAGGGCCTCAGCCCCAGCATTTT. This rearrangement joins TRBV30 to TRBJ1-5; 7 bases align to TRBD1. The CDR3 covers 15 residues. V was pared by 3 bases and J by 6 bases, with 11 bases of the junction left unmatched. In germline, CDR1 is GTSNPN, CDR2 SVGIG (reference sequence).

The chain links TRBV3-1 (or the pseudogene TRBV3-2) to TRBJ1-1, with 7 bases identical to TRBD1. The CDR3 spans 14 residues. The V gene's germline CDR1 is LGHDT and CDR2 YNNKEL (reference sequence). Trimming cost V 4 bases and J 11 bases; bases outside gene matches: 13. The CDR3 region has the DNA TGTGCCAGCAGCCGACGATCCAGGGGGAGTGAGGCTTTCTTT. It is translated as CASSRRSRGSEAFF.

This clone occurred once. This sequence joins TRBV3-1 (or the pseudogene TRBV3-2) and TRBJ1-5; D might be TRBD1 (5 bases). CDR1 and CDR2 (germline): LGHDT, YNNKEL (reference sequence). CDR3 length: 15 amino acids. V lost 2 bases to trimming and J lost 2 bases, with 10 bases between them. CDR3 residues: CASSQSTARNQPQHF. The CDR3 DNA follows: TGTGCCAGCAGCCAATCGACAGCCCGCAATCAGCCCCAGCATTTT.

V and J are TRBV7-2 and TRBJ2-1; tentatively, D is TRBD1 (5 bases). The germline V and J ends were trimmed by 2 bases and 5 bases, with 16 bases remaining between them. Germline V gene sequence: CDR1 SGHTA, CDR2 FQGNSA. The CDR3 spans 16 residues. CDR3 sequence (DNA): TGTGCCAGCAGCTTATTTTTTTGGGGCGCTGACAATGAGCAGTTCTTC. Its protein product is CASSLFFWGADNEQFF.

The chain links TRBV5-1 to TRBJ2-3, with TRBD2 matching over 7 bases. J lost 0 bases, V lost 10 bases, and 17 bases had no gene match. The V gene's germline CDR1 is SGHRS and CDR2 YFSETQ. The CDR3 loop spans 17 amino acids. The CDR3, as DNA: TGCGCCTCGTCGCCGGGCGGGAGCCTTCCTAGCACAGATACGCAGTATTTT. It codes for CASSPGGSLPSTDTQYF.

The chain couples TRBV19 to TRBJ1-1; 12 positions agree with TRBD1. With 6 bases clipped from V and 6 bases from J, the junction kept 14 bases outside the gene matches. This CDR3 spans 17 amino acids. From germline, CDR1 is LNHDA and CDR2 SQIVND (reference sequence). In DNA form, the CDR3 reads TGTGCCAGTAGGCTCCGGGACAGGGGGCGCGTTTCAGCTGAAGCTTTCTTT. It codes for CASRLRDRGRVSAEAFF.

J is TRBJ1-4 and V is TRBV4-2, with D unresolved. V lost 1 base and J lost 7, with 19 bases in between. The CDR3 totals 17 residues. The germline gives CDR1 LGHNA, CDR2 YNFKEQ. The CDR3: CASSQGTAVGLTEKLFF. Here the CDR3 DNA reads TGTGCCAGCAGCCAAGGAACAGCAGTGGGTCTCACTGAAAAACTGTTTTTT.

This clone was recorded only once. The J gene is TRBJ2-1, the V gene TRBV2; maybe TRBD2 (6 bases). CDR1 and CDR2 (germline): SNHLY, FYNNEI. V was trimmed by 11 bases and J by 9 bases, leaving 14 bases between them. The CDR3 runs 11 residues. The CDR3 reads CAGGYFGEQFF. CDR3 bases: TGTGCCGGGGGGTATTTTGGTGAGCAGTTCTTC.

V is TRBV7-2 and J is TRBJ2-7; D not certain. Germline V gives CDR1 SGHTA, CDR2 FQGNSA. The germline V and J ends were trimmed by 5 bases and 0 bases, with 8 bases remaining between them. This CDR3 has 13 amino acids. This CDR3 is CASSHGNSYEQYF. As DNA, the CDR3 is TGTGCCAGCAGCCACGGTAACTCCTACGAGCAGTACTTC. Based on the CDR3 plus reference TRBV7-2 and TRBJ2-7, the full variable domain is GAGVSQSPSNKVTEKGKDVELRCDPISGHTALYWYRQSLGQGLEFLIYFQGNSAPDKSGLPSDRFSAERTGGSVSTLTIQRTQQEDSAVYLCASSHGNSYEQYFGPGTRLTVT.

The CDR3 DNA sequence: TGCGCCAGCAGCCAAACTACCGGGACAGGTACCTACAATGAGCAGTTCTTC. It encodes CASSQTTGTGTYNEQFF. The chain couples TRBV4-1 to TRBJ2-1, with 8 bases identical to TRBD1. From germline, CDR1 is MGHRA and CDR2 YSYEKL. The CDR3 length is 17 residues. V trimming: 2 bases; J trimming: 2 bases; junction bases outside the gene matches: 8.

The V gene is TRBV7-2, the J gene TRBJ1-2, with a possible D match to TRBD1 (6 bases). V was cut by 8 bases and J by 0 bases, with 13 bases left in between. Germline loops: CDR1 SGHTA, CDR2 FQGNSA. This CDR3 is built from 14 residues. CDR3 sequence: CASRYGGPNYGYTF. The DNA for the CDR3 is TGTGCCAGCCGATACGGGGGGCCTAACTATGGCTACACCTTC.

The rearrangement joins TRBV28 to TRBJ1-1; D not resolved. The V gene's germline CDR1 is MDHEN and CDR2 SYDVKM. The V end was cut by 3 bases, the J end by 5 bases, with 13 bases between. This CDR3 has 14 amino acids. The CDR3 DNA sequence: TGTGCCAGCAGTTTGTCCACCGCGGGAACTGAAGCTTTCTTT. Translated, it gives CASSLSTAGTEAFF.

This sequence joins TRBV6-5 and TRBJ2-2, with D tentatively TRBD2 (5 bases). This CDR3 is 12 amino acids long. The V end lost 8 bases, the J end lost 6 bases, and 10 bases lay between the germline ends. Germline V CDR1 and CDR2: MNHEY, SVGAGI. The CDR3 sequence: CASVAGPGELFF. In DNA, the CDR3 is TGTGCCAGCGTGGCGGGCCCCGGGGAGCTGTTTTTT.

This clone has more than one count but fewer than ten. The V gene is TRBV5-6, the J gene TRBJ2-7; 7 nucleotides align to TRBD2. CDR3 length equals 15 residues. Per germline, CDR1 SGHDT and CDR2 YYEEEE. The J segment lost 1 base and the V segment lost 2 bases, leaving 6 bases of the junction unmatched. This chain's CDR3 is CASSLGLVRSYEQYF. The CDR3 DNA reads as TGTGCCAGCAGCTTAGGACTAGTGAGATCCTACGAGCAGTACTTC.

The V call is TRBV19, the J call TRBJ2-1; D possibly corresponds to TRBD1 (6 bases). Germline V CDR1 and CDR2: LNHDA, SQIVND (reference sequence). CDR3 length: 13 residues. Trimming took off 6 bases at V and 10 bases at J, with 16 bases between the two ends. The CDR3 nucleotides are TGTGCCAGTAGCGGGACACTTATCAGGGAGCAGTTCTTC. Translating gives CASSGTLIREQFF.

This clone has more than one count but fewer than ten. This chain links TRBV5-1 with TRBJ1-1; D gene uncertain. Trimming took 0 bases from V and 0 from J, leaving 9 bases between them. The CDR3 is made up of 15 amino acids. Looked up from germline, CDR1 is SGHRS and CDR2 is YFSETQ. Written as DNA, the CDR3 is TGCGCCAGCAGCTTGGCGGCGGGATTGAACACTGAAGCTTTCTTT. It yields the protein CASSLAAGLNTEAFF.

V is TRBV27 and J is TRBJ2-7; a weak D match, TRBD2 (6 bases). CDR3 length: 15 amino acids. The ends were cut back, 5 bases at V and 1 base at J, with 15 bases in the middle. Germline CDR1 is MNHEY and CDR2 is SMNVEV (reference sequence). The CDR3 DNA follows: TGTGCCAGCAGTCTCACCGGGACTGGATCCTACGAGCAGTACTTC. Translation gives CASSLTGTGSYEQYF.

The gene calls are TRBV7-2 and TRBJ1-3, with a tentative D call TRBD1 (5 bases). With 1 base removed from V and 2 bases from J, the gap between germline ends came to 12 bases. This CDR3 region has 16 residues. Per the germline V gene, CDR1 is SGHTA and CDR2 is FQGNSA. The chain's CDR3 is CASSLGQPSTGNTIYF. As DNA, the CDR3 is TGTGCCAGCAGCTTAGGACAGCCTTCGACTGGAAACACCATATATTTT.

This chain joins TRBV7-2 and TRBJ2-7, with TRBD1 identical over 10 bases. Per the germline V gene, CDR1 is SGHTA and CDR2 is FQGNSA. The CDR3 consists of 14 residues. The V segment lost 6 bases and the J segment 4 bases; nucleotides outside the gene matches: 6. Here the CDR3 DNA reads TGTGCCAGCAGACAGACAGGGGGCAGTTACGAGCAGTACTTC. Its protein is CASRQTGGSYEQYF.

V usage is TRBV11-3 and J usage is TRBJ1-1, with D tentatively TRBD1 (5 bases). Trimming shortened V by 4 bases and J by 11 bases, and 17 bases separated the two germline ends. The CDR3 covers 13 residues. Germline V gene sequence: CDR1 SGHNT, CDR2 YENEEA. The CDR3 loop is CASSSKNQGEAFF. CDR3 DNA: TGTGCCAGCAGCTCGAAAAATCAGGGTGAGGCTTTCTTT.

The V and J genes are TRBV7-6 and TRBJ2-1; TRBD1 aligns across 8 bases. The CDR3 runs 16 residues. The germline gives CDR1 SGHVS, CDR2 FNYEAQ. With 4 bases clipped from V and 0 bases from J, the junction kept 5 bases outside the gene matches. The CDR3 spells CASSYRTGSSYNEQFF. The CDR3 DNA reads TGTGCCAGCAGCTACCGGACAGGGAGCTCCTACAATGAGCAGTTCTTC.

This chain connects TRBV29-1 to TRBJ2-3; 16 nucleotides agree with TRBD2. The CDR3 runs to 18 residues. The trim removed 7 bases at V and 4 bases at J, leaving 14 bases unmatched. The germline V gene encodes CDR1 SQVTM and CDR2 ANQGSEA. DNA of the CDR3: TGCAGCGACTACCTGGGACTAGCGGGAGGGCCAAGCGCAGATACGCAGTATTTT. As protein: CSDYLGLAGGPSADTQYF.

This clone was observed a few times. This chain uses TRBV7-9 with TRBJ2-2, with 7 nucleotides matching TRBD2. Trimming took 5 bases from V and 0 from J; bases not matched to a gene: 6. CDR3 length: 16 residues. Germline CDR1 reads SEHNR; CDR2 reads FQNEAQ (reference sequence). The CDR3 nucleotides are TGTGCCAGCAGCACGGGGGGACTCGCGAACACCGGGGAGCTGTTTTTT. It translates to CASSTGGLANTGELFF. Combining the CDR3 with reference TRBV7-9 and TRBJ2-2 gives the whole variable domain DTGVSQNPRHKITKRGQNVTFRCDPISEHNRLYWYRQTLGQGPEFLTYFQNEAQLEKSRLLSDRFSAERPKGSFSTLEIQRTEQGDSAMYLCASSTGGLANTGELFFGEGSRLTVL.

This chain joins TRBV18 and TRBJ2-7; D might be TRBD2 (6 bases). CDR1 is KGHSH, CDR2 LQKENI, per germline. This CDR3 is built from 15 residues. The V end was cut by 0 bases, the J end by 3 bases, with 12 bases between. CDR3 nucleotides: TGTGCCAGCTCACCACCGAACGCGGGAAACTACGAGCAGTACTTC. This sequence encodes CASSPPNAGNYEQYF.

The rearrangement uses TRBV27 and TRBJ2-7; 10 nucleotides line up with TRBD1. The CDR3 runs 15 residues. J lost 1 base, V lost 5 bases, and 5 bases had no gene match. The germline V gene encodes CDR1 MNHEY and CDR2 SMNVEV (reference sequence). This chain's CDR3 is CASSPGTGVSYEQYF. CDR3 coding DNA: TGTGCCAGCAGTCCCGGGACAGGGGTTTCCTACGAGCAGTACTTC.

The chain employs TRBV5-1 and TRBJ1-1, with 7 bases that match TRBD1. CDR1 is SGHRS and CDR2 is YFSETQ in the germline V gene. V lost 0 bases to trimming and J lost 9 bases; unmatched junction nucleotides: 5. CDR3 length: 13 amino acids. CDR3 nucleotides: TGCGCCAGCAGCTTGGACAGGGGCGGGAAAGCTTTCTTT. Its protein is CASSLDRGGKAFF. Supplemented by reference TRBV5-1 and TRBJ1-1, the full variable domain reads KAGVTQTPRYLIKTRGQQVTLSCSPISGHRSVSWYQQTPGQGLQFLFEYFSETQRNKGNFPGRFSGRQFSNSRSEMNVSTLELGDSALYLCASSLDRGGKAFFGQGTRLTVV.

The rearrangement links TRBV5-1 to TRBJ2-1; 7 bases align to TRBD2. The ends lost 0 bases at V and 12 bases at J; junction bases unmatched: 21. This CDR3 is built from 18 residues. Germline V gives CDR1 SGHRS, CDR2 YFSETQ. The CDR3 nucleotides read TGCGCCAGCAGCTTGGAACGACTAGCCGGCGTTGAGGTGTGGGGGCAGTTCTTC. Translated: CASSLERLAGVEVWGQFF.

The chain uses TRBV27 and TRBJ2-2, with 9 bases aligning to TRBD1. The CDR3 is 17 residues long. The germline V gene encodes CDR1 MNHEY and CDR2 SMNVEV (reference sequence). V lost 5 bases, J lost 6 bases, and 13 bases stayed unmatched. The DNA for the CDR3 is TGTGCCAGCAGTCCGGACAGGGGCACGATCACAGCCGGGGAGCTGTTTTTT. Its translation: CASSPDRGTITAGELFF.